The T cell receptor (beta chain) described here comes from a study of identical twins (dated by TCRdb to between 2015 and 2016). In the study overall: The study deep-sequenced TCR alpha and beta repertoires from monozygotic twins, unrelated adults of various ages and cord blood to test whether fetal clonotypes persist. Replicate twin experiments were performed at different times using different library preparation protocols to rule out contamination.

Library method: 5' RACE. These reads were obtained on an Illumina HiSeq 2000. Template switching introduced a universal primer binding site; the final cDNA contained a unique molecular identifier, enabling accurate counting of TCR cDNA molecules. Specific primers in the conserved constant-segment region were used to synthesize first-strand cDNA for TCR alpha and beta chains. Each cDNA library was double barcoded, with a SMART-Mk sample barcode plus Illumina barcodes, to control for contamination. TruSeq adapter sequences along with Illumina sample barcodes were introduced in two successive PCR steps. TCR alpha and beta cDNA libraries were sequenced on the Illumina HiSeq platform with custom primers. Processing in the source paper ran as follows. MiGEC was used to process raw reads and extract unique molecular identifiers, and MiXCR was used to find CDR3 positions. For each individual, recombination models were inferred using an EM algorithm with the repgenHMM and IGoR tools. The analysis of shared clonotypes was done with the tcR package in R, with sharing normalized by the product of cloneset sizes. To study raw recombination without the effects of thymic and clonal selection, out-of-frame nonproductive sequences were analyzed. The public reads were run again by TCRdb, first through fastp at Q25 and then through MiXCR, and only productive beta chains were kept. Identical CDR3 proteins give one entry, which carries the most common genes and DNA. TCRdb assigned the V and J calls; the authors' analysis was not used. The sample table holds 200,000 to 250,000 distinct CDR3 sequences, of which over 9.5% were seen once. The ten largest clones take up approximately 9.1% of the sample.

Only healthy Caucasian donors were included. Miltenyi CD45RO+ enrichment and human naive T-cell isolation kits were used to isolate memory (CD45RO+) and naive T cells from PBMC. The germline V gene encodes CDR1 SGHRS and CDR2 YFSETQ. The CDR3 runs 18 residues from the cysteine to the phenylalanine. The only DNA kept is the CDR3, 54 bases in frame from the first base. Clipping removes 4 bases from V and 0 bases from J, with 10 as the unmatched junction base count. This clonotype was found many times. Its antigen is currently not known. Within one base of it there is no much larger clone, and no base qualities were kept. What the authors observed across the whole study: Compared with coincidental sharing between unrelated individuals, an excess of low generation-probability sequences was observed among out-of-frame TCR alpha sequences shared between twins. Invariant T cells such as MAIT and iNKT could partly confound zero-insertion analyses, although diverse VJ usage argued against such confounding for most clonotypes. Excess twin sharing in beta out-of-frame sequences was weaker because fewer shared sequences lowered the signal-to-noise ratio. Fewer insertions were carried by abundant cord blood beta clonotypes; a weaker similar trend was observed in young adult naive repertoires, while no such trend was observed in memory repertoires. Because the same donors could not be followed over many years, the conclusions depended on cross-sectional statistical analysis. In monozygotic twins, recombination models systematically underestimated out-of-frame TCR alpha sharing, but the models matched the sharing seen between unrelated individuals.

The rearrangement combines TRBV5-1 with TRBJ1-4; a stretch of 9 junction bases matches TRBD1. What was sequenced was memory T cells sorted from blood. The cell subset or site label, as the study defines it: CD45RO+ enriched T cells. This TCR was recovered from a man over 45 in good health. The CDR3 reads as follows: CASSPRTGDVTTNEKLFF. The bases read TGCGCCAGCAGCCCAAGGACAGGGGACGTCACAACTAATGAAAAACTGTTTTTT. With the portions outside the CDR3 filled from the reference TRBV5-1 and TRBJ1-4 genes, the complete variable region becomes KAGVTQTPRYLIKTRGQQVTLSCSPISGHRSVSWYQQTPGQGLQFLFEYFSETQRNKGNFPGRFSGRQFSNSRSEMNVSTLELGDSALYLCASSPRTGDVTTNEKLFFGSGTQLSVL.